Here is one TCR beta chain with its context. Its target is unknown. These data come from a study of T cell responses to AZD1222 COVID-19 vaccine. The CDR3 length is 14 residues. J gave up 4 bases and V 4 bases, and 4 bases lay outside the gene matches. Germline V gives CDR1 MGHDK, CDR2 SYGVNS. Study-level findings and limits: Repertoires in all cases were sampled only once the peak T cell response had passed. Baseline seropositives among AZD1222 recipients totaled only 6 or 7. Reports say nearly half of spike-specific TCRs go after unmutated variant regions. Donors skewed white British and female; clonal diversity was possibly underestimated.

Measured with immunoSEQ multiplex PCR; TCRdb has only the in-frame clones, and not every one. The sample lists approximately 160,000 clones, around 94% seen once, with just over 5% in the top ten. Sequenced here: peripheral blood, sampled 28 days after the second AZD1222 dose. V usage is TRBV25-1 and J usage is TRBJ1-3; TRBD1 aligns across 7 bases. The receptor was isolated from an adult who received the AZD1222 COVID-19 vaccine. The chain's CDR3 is CASSATGLGNTIYF. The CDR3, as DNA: TGTGCCAGCAGTGCGACAGGGTTGGGAAACACCATATATTTT.